This T cell receptor (beta chain) was identified in a study of blood T cell repertoires in COVID-19 (TCRdb year 2020). At the level of the whole study: Samples from collaborators originated in the United States, Italy and Spain and spanned both the acute and convalescent phases of COVID-19. The prospective study material was composed of cDNA or gDNA derived from T cells, B-cell-depleted T cells, or PBMCs. The dataset comprised deeply sampled blood TCRbeta repertoires from subjects exposed to, actively infected with, or recovered from COVID-19. The repertoires were released in a freely available public database meant as a resource for research on the immune response to SARS-CoV-2. Samples came from the ongoing ImmuneRACE study (first 160 participants) plus 1,254 subjects from 6 global collaborators. A de-identified subject ID, COVID-19 status, age in years and sex were almost always included in the sample metadata. HLA class I and class II types, where available, came from metadata supplied by the sample provider rather than from assay-based typing. General findings and caveats noted by the study authors: The amount of clinical and demographic metadata varied by source and participant and was provided uncurated.

Points on this clone: The clone's antigen remains unknown. No base qualities exist here, and no much larger clone lies one base off it.

TCRbeta CDR3 regions were amplified from genomic DNA using the immunoSEQ Assay, a bias-controlled multiplex PCR. As for the authors' bioinformatics: Nucleated cell counts per sample were estimated from amplification of reference gene primers within the assay. To quantify the absolute abundance of each unique TCRbeta CDR3 rearrangement, sequence reads were collapsed and filtered. Productive Simpson clonality was computed per sample as the square root of Simpson's diversity index over productive rearrangements. In TCRdb, the immuneACCESS table is reduced to in-frame sequences with V and J assigned. These tables do not hold every clone; where another copy was compared, an unresolved V gene accounts for under half, and the others remain unexplained. V, J and clone size are those of that table, while D and trimming were read from the DNA. The sample includes under 140,000 clones, with about 79% observed a single time. The ten largest clonotypes hold roughly 17% of the sample.

The collaborating institutions used their own protocols to collect whole blood in K2EDTA tubes. For TCRbeta analysis, collaborators shipped samples as frozen whole blood, isolated PBMCs, or DNA extracted from either of those sample types. The germline V gene specifies SGDLS as CDR1 and YYNGEE as CDR2. Trimming costs V 0 bases and J 1 base, and their ends lie 13 bases apart. From the cysteine up to the phenylalanine, the CDR3 has a length of 17 residues. Solely the CDR3 DNA is kept, with 51 bases framed from the first base. The TCR was taken from an elderly woman with active or convalescent COVID-19. In this chain, TRBV9 is recombined with TRBJ2-2; TRBD1 is a possible D gene, resting on 6 matching bases. Input material: peripheral blood. The CDR3 is CASSVGVGTLNTGELFF. At the DNA level, the sequence is TGTGCCAGCAGCGTAGGGGTCGGGACACTGAACACCGGGGAGCTGTTTTTT.